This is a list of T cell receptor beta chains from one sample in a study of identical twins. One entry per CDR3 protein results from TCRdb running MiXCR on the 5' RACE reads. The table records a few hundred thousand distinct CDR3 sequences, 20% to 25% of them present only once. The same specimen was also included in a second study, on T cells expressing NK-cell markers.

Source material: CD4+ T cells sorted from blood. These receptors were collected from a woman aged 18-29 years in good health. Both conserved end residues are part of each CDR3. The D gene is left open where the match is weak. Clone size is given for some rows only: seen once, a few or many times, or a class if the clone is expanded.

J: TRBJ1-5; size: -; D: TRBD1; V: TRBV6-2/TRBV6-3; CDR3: CASSKTGISNQPQHF; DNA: TGTGCCAGCAGTAAGACAGGGATTAGCAATCAGCCCCAGCATTTT
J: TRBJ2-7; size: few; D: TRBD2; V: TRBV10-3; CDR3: CAISLAGGPTYEQYF; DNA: TGTGCCATCAGCTTAGCGGGAGGGCCGACCTACGAGCAGTACTTC
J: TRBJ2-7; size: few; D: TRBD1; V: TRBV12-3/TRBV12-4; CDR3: CASRPGTGVLVYEQYF; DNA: TGTGCCAGCAGACCCGGGACAGGGGTTCTTGTATACGAGCAGTACTTC
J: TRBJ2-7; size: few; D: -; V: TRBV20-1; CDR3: CSAAGGNEQYF; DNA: TGCAGTGCTGCTGGAGGGAACGAGCAGTACTTC
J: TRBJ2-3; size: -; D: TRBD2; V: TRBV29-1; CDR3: CSVLAGGTDTQYF; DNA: TGCAGCGTTCTAGCGGGGGGCACAGATACGCAGTATTTT
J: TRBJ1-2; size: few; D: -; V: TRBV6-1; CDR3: CASRQRITGQVYGYTF; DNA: TGTGCCAGCAGGCAAAGGATCACAGGGCAGGTCTATGGCTACACCTTC
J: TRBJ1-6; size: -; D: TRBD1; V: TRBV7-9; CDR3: CASRDTGDNSPLHF; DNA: TGTGCCAGCAGGGATACAGGGGATAATTCACCCCTCCACTTT
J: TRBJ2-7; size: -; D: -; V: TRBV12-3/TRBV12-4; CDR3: CASRGSGHYSYEQYF; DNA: TGTGCCAGCAGGGGATCGGGACACTACTCCTACGAGCAGTACTTC
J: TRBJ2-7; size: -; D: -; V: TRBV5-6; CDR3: CAMSAGLLCYEQYF; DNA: TGTGCCATGAGCGCGGGACTCTTATGCTACGAGCAGTACTTC
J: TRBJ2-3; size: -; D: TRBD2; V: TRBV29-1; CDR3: CSSRVAGGPDTQYF; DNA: TGCAGCTCTAGGGTAGCGGGCGGGCCAGATACGCAGTATTTT
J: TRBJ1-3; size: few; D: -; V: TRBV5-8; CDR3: CASSSPSGNTIYF; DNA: TGTGCCAGCAGCAGTCCCTCTGGAAACACCATATATTTT
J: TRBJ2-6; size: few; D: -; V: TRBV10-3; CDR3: CATQFVGANVLTF; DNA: TGTGCCACCCAATTCGTGGGGGCCAACGTCCTGACTTTC
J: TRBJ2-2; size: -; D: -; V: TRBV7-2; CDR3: CASSLIGGELFF; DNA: TGTGCCAGCAGCTTAATTGGCGGGGAGCTGTTTTTT
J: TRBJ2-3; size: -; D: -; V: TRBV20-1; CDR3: CSARLTVPYTDTQYF; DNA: TGCAGTGCTAGGCTTACAGTCCCGTACACAGATACGCAGTATTTT
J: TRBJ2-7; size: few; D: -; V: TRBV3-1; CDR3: CASSQGEGNYEQYF; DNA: TGTGCCAGCAGCCAAGGTGAGGGAAACTACGAGCAGTACTTC
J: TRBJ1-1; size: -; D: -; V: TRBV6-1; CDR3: CASRPSLMNTEAFF; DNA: TGTGCCAGCAGACCGTCTCTGATGAACACTGAAGCTTTCTTT
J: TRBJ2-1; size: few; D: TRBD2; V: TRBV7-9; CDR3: CASSLAAGVYHEQFF; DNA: TGTGCCAGCAGCTTAGCAGCGGGAGTGTACCATGAGCAGTTCTTC
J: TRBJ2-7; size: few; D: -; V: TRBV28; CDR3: CASSETDTYEQYF; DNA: TGTGCCAGCAGTGAGACGGACACCTACGAGCAGTACTTC
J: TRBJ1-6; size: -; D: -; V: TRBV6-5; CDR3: CASSYNRGDNSPLHF; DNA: TGTGCCAGCAGTTACAATAGGGGCGATAATTCACCCCTCCACTTT
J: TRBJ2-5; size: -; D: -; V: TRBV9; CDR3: CASSAGGANLQETQYF; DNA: TGTGCCAGCAGCGCCGGGGGAGCGAATCTTCAAGAGACCCAGTACTTC
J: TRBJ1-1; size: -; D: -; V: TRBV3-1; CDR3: CASSQGLSNTEAFF; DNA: TGTGCCAGCAGCCAAGGGCTGTCGAACACTGAAGCTTTCTTT
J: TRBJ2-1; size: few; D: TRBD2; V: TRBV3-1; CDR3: CASSQGLAGEPYNEQFF; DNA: TGTGCCAGCAGCCAAGGCCTAGCGGGGGAGCCTTACAATGAGCAGTTCTTC
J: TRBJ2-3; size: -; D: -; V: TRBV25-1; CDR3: CASSDWGRTSTDTQYF; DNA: TGTGCCAGCAGTGATTGGGGCAGGACTAGCACAGATACGCAGTATTTT
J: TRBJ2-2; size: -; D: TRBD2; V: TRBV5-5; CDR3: CASSLRSGGNTGELFF; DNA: TGTGCCAGCAGCTTGAGAAGCGGGGGGAACACCGGGGAGCTGTTTTTT
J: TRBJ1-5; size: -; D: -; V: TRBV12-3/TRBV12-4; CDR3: CASSFSRSGNQPQHF; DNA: TGTGCCAGCAGTTTTTCGCGCTCCGGCAATCAGCCCCAGCATTTT
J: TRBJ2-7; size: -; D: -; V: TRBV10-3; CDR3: CAISAPGLYEQYF; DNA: TGTGCCATCAGTGCCCCGGGCCTCTACGAGCAGTACTTC
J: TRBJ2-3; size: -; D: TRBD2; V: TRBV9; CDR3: CASSVEGLAGGTDTQYF; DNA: TGTGCCAGCAGCGTAGAGGGACTAGCGGGAGGCACAGATACGCAGTATTTT
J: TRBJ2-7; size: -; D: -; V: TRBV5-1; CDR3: CASRQNYEQYF; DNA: TGCGCCAGCAGACAGAACTACGAGCAGTACTTC
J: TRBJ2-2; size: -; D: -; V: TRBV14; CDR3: CASSQWKGLRGPGELFF; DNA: TGTGCCAGCAGCCAATGGAAGGGACTGAGGGGCCCGGGGGAGCTGTTTTTT
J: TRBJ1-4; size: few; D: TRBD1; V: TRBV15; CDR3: CATSRAPGTGREKLFF; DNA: TGTGCCACCAGCAGAGCACCCGGGACAGGGCGGGAAAAACTGTTTTTT
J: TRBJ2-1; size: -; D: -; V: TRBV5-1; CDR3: CASSLMVALGNEQFF; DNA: TGCGCCAGCAGCTTGATGGTAGCTCTCGGGAATGAGCAGTTCTTC
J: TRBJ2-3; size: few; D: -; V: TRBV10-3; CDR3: CAIRLGEDTDTQYF; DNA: TGTGCCATCAGGCTAGGAGAAGACACAGATACGCAGTATTTT
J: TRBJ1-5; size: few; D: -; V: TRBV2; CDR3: CASTGVLNQPQHF; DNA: TGTGCCAGCACTGGGGTTTTGAATCAGCCCCAGCATTTT
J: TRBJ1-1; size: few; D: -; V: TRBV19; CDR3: CASSIRGETEAFF; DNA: TGTGCCAGTAGTATACGGGGGGAGACTGAAGCTTTCTTT
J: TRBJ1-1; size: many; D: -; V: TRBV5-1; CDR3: CASSLTGTEAFF; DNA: TGCGCCAGCAGTCTTACGGGGACTGAAGCTTTCTTT
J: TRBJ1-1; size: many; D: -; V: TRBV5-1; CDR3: CASSLGGTTPEAFF; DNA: TGCGCCAGCAGCTTGGGCGGGACCACCCCTGAAGCTTTCTTT
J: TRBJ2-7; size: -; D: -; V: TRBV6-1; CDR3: CASSQMGRDYEQYF; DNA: TGTGCCAGCAGTCAGATGGGACGAGACTACGAGCAGTACTTC
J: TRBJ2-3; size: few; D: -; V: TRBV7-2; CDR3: CASSLTRLDTQYF; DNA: TGTGCCAGCAGCTTAACCCGGTTGGATACGCAGTATTTT
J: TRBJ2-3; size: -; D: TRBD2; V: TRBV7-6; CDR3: CASSVTSGPQGDTQYF; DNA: TGTGCCAGCAGCGTTACTAGCGGACCGCAGGGAGATACGCAGTATTTT
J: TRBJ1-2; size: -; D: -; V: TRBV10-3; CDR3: CAIRDSFANYGYTF; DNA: TGTGCCATCAGGGACAGCTTCGCTAACTATGGCTACACCTTC
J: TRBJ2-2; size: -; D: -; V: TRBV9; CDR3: CASRKGAGELFF; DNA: TGTGCCAGCAGGAAGGGGGCCGGGGAGCTGTTTTTT